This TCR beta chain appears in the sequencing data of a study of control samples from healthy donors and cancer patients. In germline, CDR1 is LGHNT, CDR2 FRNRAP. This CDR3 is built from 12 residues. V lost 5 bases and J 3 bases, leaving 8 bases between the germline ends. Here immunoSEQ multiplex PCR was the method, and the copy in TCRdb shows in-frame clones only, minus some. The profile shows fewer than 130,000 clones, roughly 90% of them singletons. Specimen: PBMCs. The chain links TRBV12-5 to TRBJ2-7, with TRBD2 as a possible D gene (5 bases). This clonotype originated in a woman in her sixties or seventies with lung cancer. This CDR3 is CASGGELYEQYF. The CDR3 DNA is TGTGCTAGTGGTGGGGAGCTCTACGAGCAGTACTTC. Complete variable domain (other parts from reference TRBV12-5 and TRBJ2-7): DARVTQTPRHKVTEMGQEVTMRCQPILGHNTVFWYRQTMMQGLELLAYFRNRAPLDDSGMPKDRFSAEMPDATLATLKIQPSEPRDSAVYFCASGGELYEQYFGPGTRLTVT.